Listed here are 17 T cell receptor beta chains from one sample, sequenced in a study of shared clonotypes between healthy human individuals. Profiling relied on immunoSEQ multiplex PCR, and the TCRdb table lists in-frame clones only, not all of them. The sample holds over 2 million clones, 92% seen once. Sequencing was done on a sample of naive CD4+ T cells from PBMCs. Subset defined: CD45RA+ positively selected. The receptors derive from a man aged 18 to 29 in good health. Some clones in this sample may be carry-over from other donors' samples.

The V and J genes are TRBV13 and TRBJ2-7; 7 bases match TRBD2. With V trimmed by 4 bases and J by 3 bases, 12 bases remained unmatched. The CDR3 extends over 16 amino acids. Germline V lookup: CDR1 PRHDT, CDR2 FYEKMQ (reference sequence). In DNA form, the CDR3 reads TGTGCCAGCAGCTACCCGGGTAGGGGCGGGAGCTACGAGCAGTACTTC. Translation: CASSYPGRGGSYEQYF.

The chain recombines TRBV6-1 with TRBJ2-2, with D possibly matching TRBD1 (6 bases). Germline V gene sequence: CDR1 MNHNS, CDR2 SASEGT. V was pared by 4 bases and J by 7 bases, with 25 bases between. The length of the CDR3 is 18 residues. The CDR3 sequence is CASSGTGFGLLARGELFF. CDR3 bases: TGTGCCAGCAGTGGCACAGGGTTCGGTCTTCTGGCCCGCGGGGAGCTGTTTTTT.

About this clone itself: The identical CDR3 is also encoded by other nucleotide sequences in the sample. This sequence joins TRBV7-9 and TRBJ1-6; no clear D. This CDR3 is built from 16 residues. Per the germline V gene, CDR1 is SEHNR and CDR2 is FQNEAQ (reference sequence). Trimming pared 1 base from V and 0 bases from J, leaving 7 bases between. CDR3 coding DNA: TGTGCCAGCAGCTTAGGAGGAAGCTCCTATAATTCACCCCTCCACTTT. Translated, it gives CASSLGGSSYNSPLHF.

V gene TRBV28 combines with J gene TRBJ2-1; 14 nucleotides agree with TRBD2. The CDR3 runs 16 residues. CDR1 and CDR2 (germline): MDHEN, SYDVKM. V was pared by 6 bases and J by 9 bases, with 10 bases of the junction left unmatched. DNA for the CDR3: TGTGCCAGCAGCCCCTGGACTAGCGGGAGGTTCGGTGAGCAGTTCTTC. As protein: CASSPWTSGRFGEQFF.

This rearrangement joins TRBV5-1 to TRBJ2-7; 8 nucleotides agree with TRBD1. Germline lookup yields CDR1 SGHRS and CDR2 YFSETQ. J gave up 3 bases and V 0 bases, and 5 bases lay outside the gene matches. The CDR3 has 15 amino acids. CDR3 coding DNA: TGCGCCAGCAGCTTGGCCTTGGACAGGGTCTACGAGCAGTACTTC. Translation: CASSLALDRVYEQYF. The variable domain in full, completed from reference TRBV5-1 and TRBJ2-7, reads KAGVTQTPRYLIKTRGQQVTLSCSPISGHRSVSWYQQTPGQGLQFLFEYFSETQRNKGNFPGRFSGRQFSNSRSEMNVSTLELGDSALYLCASSLALDRVYEQYFGPGTRLTVT.

This chain connects TRBV25-1 to TRBJ1-1; no definite D call. There are 13 residues in the CDR3. The germline gives CDR1 MGHDK, CDR2 SYGVNS. V was cut by 0 bases and J by 6 bases, with 8 bases left in between. In nucleotides, the CDR3 is TGTGCCAGCAGTGAATATGGGGTGCCTGAAGCTTTCTTT. Translated: CASSEYGVPEAFF.

The chain links TRBV27 to TRBJ2-7; TRBD2 matches 9 bases. The CDR3 runs 17 residues. V shed 6 bases, J shed 5 bases, and the junction held 17 bases outside the gene matches. Germline V CDR1 and CDR2: MNHEY, SMNVEV (reference sequence). CDR3 sequence: CASRRRPLAGVVHEQYF. The CDR3 DNA sequence: TGTGCCAGCAGGCGCCGACCATTAGCGGGAGTGGTCCACGAGCAGTACTTC.

The chain recombines TRBV5-4 with TRBJ2-7; the D is unclear. CDR1 is SGHNT and CDR2 is YYREEE in the germline V gene (reference sequence). V was cut by 5 bases and J by 1 base, with 13 bases left in between. The CDR3 is made up of 14 amino acids. CDR3 residues: CASSPGQVSYEQYF. CDR3 sequence (DNA): TGTGCCAGCAGTCCAGGCCAGGTGTCCTACGAGCAGTACTTC.

This sequence joins TRBV6-1 and TRBJ1-3; D is unresolved. CDR1 and CDR2 (germline): MNHNS, SASEGT. Deletions cut 5 bases from V and 0 bases from J, with 8 bases between. The CDR3 is 14 residues long. CDR3 in amino acids: CASSLSGSGNTIYF. CDR3 nucleotides: TGTGCCAGCAGTCTAAGTGGCTCTGGAAACACCATATATTTT.

The chain is built from TRBV11-2 and TRBJ1-1, with D tentatively TRBD1 (5 bases). V was pared by 4 bases and J by 4 bases, with 16 bases between. CDR1 is SGHAT, CDR2 FQNNGV, per germline. This CDR3 region has 15 residues. CDR3 nucleotides: TGTGCCAGCAGCTCAACCTTTACTGGGGGCACTGAAGCTTTCTTT. This codes for CASSSTFTGGTEAFF.

This clone came up a few times. The chain is built from TRBV10-3 and TRBJ1-1; no reliable D call. Germline lookup yields CDR1 ENHRY and CDR2 SYGVKD. Between the trimmed V and J ends, which lost 4 bases and 2 bases, there was a span of 11 bases. The CDR3 totals 14 residues. The CDR3 sequence: CAISVRGINTEAFF. The CDR3 nucleotides are TGTGCCATCAGTGTACGGGGTATCAACACTGAAGCTTTCTTT.

V usage is TRBV2 and J usage is TRBJ2-7, with 11 bases aligning to TRBD2. Germline-derived CDR1 and CDR2 are SNHLY and FYNNEI. The CDR3 runs 15 residues. After removal of 5 bases from V and 6 bases from J, the junction contained 9 bases not matched to a gene. CDR3 residues: CASSLLGTSGTEQYF. The CDR3 coding sequence is TGTGCCAGCAGTCTGTTGGGGACTAGCGGCACCGAGCAGTACTTC.

The V gene is TRBV6-5, the J gene TRBJ2-3; D is perhaps TRBD2 (5 bases). CDR3 length equals 15 residues. V shed 0 bases and J shed 0 bases, with 7 bases lying between them. Germline CDR1 MNHEY, CDR2 SVGAGI. The CDR3 sequence: CASSYSAESTDTQYF. CDR3 in DNA: TGTGCCAGCAGTTACTCAGCGGAGAGCACAGATACGCAGTATTTT.

This clone was picked up one time. At the DNA level, this CDR3 is encoded by other sequences in the same sample as well. V is TRBV30 and J is TRBJ1-3, with D perhaps TRBD1 (6 bases). V was trimmed by 0 bases and J by 1 base, leaving 7 bases between them. CDR3 length equals 14 residues. CDR1 and CDR2 from the germline V gene are GTSNPN and SVGIG (reference sequence). The CDR3 DNA reads TGTGCCTGGAGTGTAGGGGGATCTGGAAACACCATATATTTT. Protein product: CAWSVGGSGNTIYF.

This clone was detected only once. The rearrangement joins TRBV5-1 to TRBJ2-1; the D gene could be TRBD1 or TRBD2 (6 bases each). Germline V gene data show CDR1 as SGHRS and CDR2 as YFSETQ. The ends were cut back, 4 bases at V and 0 bases at J, with 17 bases in the middle. The CDR3 consists of 17 residues. The CDR3 is CASSPGDFQSSYNEQFF. The CDR3 nucleotides are TGCGCCAGCAGCCCAGGGGACTTCCAGAGCTCCTACAATGAGCAGTTCTTC.

The rearrangement links TRBV4-2 to TRBJ2-7; 11 bases fit TRBD2. The trim removed 4 bases at V and 3 bases at J, leaving 8 bases unmatched. Germline values: CDR1 LGHNA, CDR2 YNFKEQ. The CDR3 totals 16 residues. Here the CDR3 reads CASSPTGLAGNYEQYF. The CDR3 DNA reads as TGTGCCAGCAGCCCAACCGGACTAGCGGGTAACTACGAGCAGTACTTC.

The chain carries TRBV9 and TRBJ2-3, with D unclear. Per the germline V gene, CDR1 is SGDLS and CDR2 is YYNGEE. CDR3 length: 14 residues. With 4 bases removed from V and 2 bases from J, the gap between germline ends came to 11 bases. CDR3 bases: TGTGCCAGCAGCCCCGTCGTATCCACAGATACGCAGTATTTT. Translating gives CASSPVVSTDTQYF. Using reference TRBV9 and TRBJ2-3 for the parts outside the CDR3, the full variable domain is DSGVTQTPKHLITATGQRVTLRCSPRSGDLSVYWYQQSLDQGLQFLIQYYNGEERAKGNILERFSAQQFPDLHSELNLSSLELGDSALYFCASSPVVSTDTQYFGPGTRLTVL.